This T cell receptor beta chain was observed in a study of regulatory T cells in long-lasting Graves disease. Study-wide points: TCR diversity in persistent Graves' patients was below that of newly diagnosed ones. Public clonotype sharing was higher in persistent than newly diagnosed patients.

V lost 8 bases and J 7 bases, leaving 20 bases between the germline ends. This CDR3 has 15 amino acids. Regarding time point: persistent/refractory GD, antithyroid drugs over 5 years with positive TRAb. There was RNA extracted from PBMCs, and the TCR library was made from it. The authors built TCR beta libraries using iRepertoire HTBI primers and Arm-PCR of CDR3 regions. In the original analysis: The identification of about 66 TRBV and 11 to 15 TRBJ segments was made across samples. Via MiXCR, TCRdb re-called the multiplex PCR reads, giving one row per CDR3 protein. It is TCRdb's table, rather than the study itself, that gives the V and J calls and clone size. Seen here are about 310,000 distinct CDR3 sequences, roughly a fifth observed once, and the top ten hold around three fifths. Note on this clonotype: The antigen is undetermined.

This material consisted of peripheral blood mononuclear cells (PBMCs), taken when the disease was refractory, from a patient treated with antithyroid drugs. The chain employs TRBV12-3 or TRBV12-4 and TRBJ2-2; maybe TRBD2 (5 bases). This clonotype was obtained from a female donor with Graves disease. The CDR3 region has the DNA TGTGCCAGCTCGTTCTCGGCATCTCGGGGCGGGGAGCTGTTTTTT. Translating it yields CASSFSASRGGELFF.